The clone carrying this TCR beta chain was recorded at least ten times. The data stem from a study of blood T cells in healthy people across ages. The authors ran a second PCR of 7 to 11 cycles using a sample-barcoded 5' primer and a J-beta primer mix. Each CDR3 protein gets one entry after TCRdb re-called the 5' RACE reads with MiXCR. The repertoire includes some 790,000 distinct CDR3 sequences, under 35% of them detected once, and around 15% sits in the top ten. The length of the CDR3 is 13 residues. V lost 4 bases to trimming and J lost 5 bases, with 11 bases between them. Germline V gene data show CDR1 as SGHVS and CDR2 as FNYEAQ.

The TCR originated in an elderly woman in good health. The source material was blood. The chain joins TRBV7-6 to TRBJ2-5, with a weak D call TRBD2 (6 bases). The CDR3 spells CASSSSGGETQYF. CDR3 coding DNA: TGTGCCAGCAGCTCTTCTGGGGGGGAGACCCAGTACTTC.